These T cell receptor beta chains were read from a single sample in a study of blood T cell repertoires in COVID-19. Data came from immunoSEQ multiplex PCR; TCRdb stores just in-frame clones and leaves some out. The sample contains about 320,000 clones, 90% of which appear only once. Specimen: PBMCs or T cells enriched from blood (not recorded which). The receptors here all came from a woman aged 25 to 45 who had been exposed to COVID-19. The CDR3 runs from the conserved cysteine through the conserved F or W. Fields, in order: D gene, clone size, J gene, V gene, CDR3 DNA, CDR3 protein. The D gene is left open where the match is weak. Clone sizes are given selectively: once, few, many, or a class where the clone is expanded.

NA | once | TRBJ1-1 | TRBV9 | TGTGCCAGCAGCGTAGGTAACGGGTTATCGAAAACTGAAGCTTTCTTT | CASSVGNGLSKTEAFF
TRBD2 | once | TRBJ2-1 | TRBV4-2 | TGTGCCAGCAGCCAGGAGGTAGGGACTAGCTACAATGAGCAGTTCTTC | CASSQEVGTSYNEQFF
NA | NA | TRBJ1-2 | TRBV30 | TGTGCCTGGAGTGATCAGGGGCTAAATGGCTACACCTTC | CAWSDQGLNGYTF
NA | NA | TRBJ2-2 | TRBV7-8 | TGTGCCAGCAGCCCCACCCTGGGGGGGCAAAACACCGGGGAGCTGTTTTTT | CASSPTLGGQNTGELFF
NA | NA | TRBJ2-1 | TRBV6-4 | TGTGCCAGCACTAAACAGGGAGCGTATTCCTACAATGAGCAGTTCTTC | CASTKQGAYSYNEQFF
TRBD2 | once | TRBJ2-3 | TRBV5-4 | TGTGCCAGCAGCTTAGACTTGGCGGGGGGGCCAGATACGCAGTATTTT | CASSLDLAGGPDTQYF
NA | once | TRBJ1-5 | TRBV5-1 | TGCGCCAGCAGCCTAGGACCCGGGAAGGGCAGCAATCAGCCCCAGCATTTT | CASSLGPGKGSNQPQHF
TRBD1 | NA | TRBJ1-3 | TRBV9 | TGTGCCAGCAGTGCCGGGACAGACGGAAACACCATATATTTT | CASSAGTDGNTIYF
NA | NA | TRBJ1-5 | TRBV6-5 | TGTGCCAGCAGTTACTCTCGGTCAGGTCCCCAGCATTTT | CASSYSRSGPQHF
NA | NA | TRBJ1-2 | TRBV10-3 | TGTGCCATCAGTGCCCAGGTCGATTATGGCTACACCTTC | CAISAQVDYGYTF
NA | once | TRBJ1-2 | TRBV24-1 | TGTGCCACCAGTGACTCGACTGAAAGATATGGCTACACCTTC | CATSDSTERYGYTF
TRBD1 | NA | TRBJ1-4 | TRBV7-6 | TGTGCCAGCAGCCCGGGGACAGGGCTGGATGAAAAACTGTTTTTT | CASSPGTGLDEKLFF
NA | NA | TRBJ1-2 | TRBV9 | TGTGCCAGCAGCGTAGACAGGGACTATGGCTACACCTTC | CASSVDRDYGYTF
NA | NA | TRBJ1-2 | TRBV7-9 | TGTGCCAGCAGGAATCAGATCTATGGCTACACCTTC | CASRNQIYGYTF
NA | NA | TRBJ1-2 | TRBV2 | TGTGCCAGCAGGGGGGGACCCCAGCTTGGCTACACCTTC | CASRGGPQLGYTF
NA | NA | TRBJ1-1 | TRBV10-3 | TGTGCCATCAGTGACCCGAGTAGAGGAGTTCACACTGAAGCTTTCTTT | CAISDPSRGVHTEAFF
NA | NA | TRBJ2-5 | TRBV10-3 | TGTGCCATCAGTGAGAAAAGGGCAGGGCAAGAGACCCAGTACTTC | CAISEKRAGQETQYF
NA | NA | TRBJ1-3 | TRBV7-2 | TGTGCCAGCAGCTTAGGGCCAGGCTTCTCTGGAAACACCATATATTTT | CASSLGPGFSGNTIYF
TRBD1 | NA | TRBJ2-7 | TRBV10-3 | TGTGCCATCAGTGCTTTCGACAGGGAATACGAGCAGTACTTC | CAISAFDREYEQYF
NA | NA | TRBJ1-1 | TRBV30 | TGTGCCTGGACGGGATACGCTGAAGCTTTCTTT | CAWTGYAEAFF
TRBD1 | NA | TRBJ2-7 | TRBV6-5 | TGTGCCAGCAGTTCCCGGACAGGGAGTCCTCATCGGCAGTACTTC | CASSSRTGSPHRQYF
NA | NA | TRBJ2-5 | TRBV3-1/TRBV3-2 | TGTGCCAGCAGCCTGGAGTCGCGCGAGACCCAGTACTTC | CASSLESRETQYF
TRBD2 | NA | TRBJ2-1 | TRBV7-6 | TGTGCCAGCAGCTCGACTAGCGGGGGTTACAATGAGCAGTTCTTC | CASSSTSGGYNEQFF
NA | NA | TRBJ1-1 | TRBV6-5 | TGTGCCAGCAGTCCCCGGAGCGCTGAAGCTTTCTTT | CASSPRSAEAFF
NA | NA | TRBJ2-1 | TRBV3-1/TRBV3-2 | TGTGCCAGCAGCCAAGGCAGAGGGACCTACAATGAGCAGTTCTTC | CASSQGRGTYNEQFF
NA | NA | TRBJ1-2 | TRBV4-1 | TGCGCCAGCAGCCAGAATCTAGGGCGGGCCCAAGATGGCTACACCTTC | CASSQNLGRAQDGYTF
TRBD2 | NA | TRBJ2-7 | TRBV4-3 | TGCGCCAGCAGCCAAGATACTAGCGGGGGATACGAGCAGTACTTC | CASSQDTSGGYEQYF
TRBD2 | NA | TRBJ2-2 | TRBV13 | TGTGCCACCCGGGGGGACACCGGGGAGCTGTTTTTT | CATRGDTGELFF
TRBD1 | NA | TRBJ1-2 | TRBV7-2 | TGTGCCAGCAGCTTACAAGCTCTCGGACAGGGAAACTATGGCTACACCTTC | CASSLQALGQGNYGYTF
TRBD2 | NA | TRBJ2-7 | TRBV4-3 | TGCGCCAGCAGCCAGGACGGGACTAGCGGGAACGAGCAGTACTTC | CASSQDGTSGNEQYF
TRBD2 | NA | TRBJ2-3 | TRBV9 | TGTGCCAGCAGCAGCAGCGGGGGGTCAGATACGCAGTATTTT | CASSSSGGSDTQYF
NA | NA | TRBJ1-6 | TRBV5-4 | TGTGCCAGCAGCTTGCCCGATTCACCCCTCCACTTT | CASSLPDSPLHF
TRBD1 | few | TRBJ1-5 | TRBV28 | TGTGCCAGCAGTTACCCCCTGGACAGGATTAGGCGTGAGCCCCAGCATTTT | CASSYPLDRIRREPQHF
TRBD1 | NA | TRBJ1-6 | TRBV3-1/TRBV3-2 | TGTGCCAGCAGCCCGATTTACAGGGGTGATTCACCCCTCCACTTT | CASSPIYRGDSPLHF
NA | NA | TRBJ1-5 | TRBV21-1 | TGTGCCAGCAGCAAAGAGGGGACAGGGGAGGGCGAAAATCAGCCCCAGCATTTT | CASSKEGTGEGENQPQHF
NA | NA | TRBJ2-5 | TRBV5-1 | TGCGCGCCAGGCTCCACCGGACAGAAACAGGAGACCCAGTACTTC | CAPGSTGQKQETQYF
NA | NA | TRBJ2-1 | TRBV5-4 | TGTGCCAGCAGCGGGCAGCCCGCGACCTACAATGAGCAGTTCTTC | CASSGQPATYNEQFF
NA | NA | TRBJ1-4 | TRBV7-2 | TGTGCCAGCAGCTTTCAAGGGGGATTTGAAAAACTGTTTTTT | CASSFQGGFEKLFF
NA | NA | TRBJ2-7 | TRBV29-1 | TGCAGCGTTGCAGGGGCCTACGAGCAGTACTTC | CSVAGAYEQYF
TRBD2 | NA | TRBJ2-5 | TRBV2 | TGTGCCAGCAGTGAAGGGATTAGCGGGGGGAAAGAGACCCAGTACTTC | CASSEGISGGKETQYF
TRBD1 | few | TRBJ2-7 | TRBV28 | TGTGCCAGCAGCTCGCCACCGGGACAGGGGGCCTACGAGCAGTACTTC | CASSSPPGQGAYEQYF
NA | NA | TRBJ1-1 | TRBV7-9 | TGTGCCAGCAGCTTACCCGACAGAAACACTGAAGCTTTCTTT | CASSLPDRNTEAFF
TRBD1 | NA | TRBJ1-1 | TRBV6-2/TRBV6-3 | TGTGCCAGCAGTAAACGGACAGGGATGAACACTGAAGCTTTCTTT | CASSKRTGMNTEAFF
TRBD2 | NA | TRBJ2-7 | TRBV25-1 | TGTGCCAGCAGTGCACAACAGGGACTAGCGGGGGCCTACGAGCAGTACTTC | CASSAQQGLAGAYEQYF
NA | few | TRBJ1-5 | TRBV6-5 | TGTGCCAGCAGACCGTCGGGGGTCTATCAGCCCCAGCATTTT | CASRPSGVYQPQHF
TRBD1 | once | TRBJ2-7 | TRBV3-1/TRBV3-2 | TGTGCCAGCAGCCATCTGGGAGGACAGGGGCGACACGAGCAGTACTTC | CASSHLGGQGRHEQYF
TRBD1 | NA | TRBJ1-3 | TRBV5-4 | TGTGCCAGCAGCTTGGGGGACAGGGGGCTCGGAAACACCATATATTTT | CASSLGDRGLGNTIYF
TRBD2 | once | TRBJ2-7 | TRBV11-2 | TGTGCCAGCAGCTCGGGACTAGCGGGGGCATCCTCCGAGCAGTACTTC | CASSSGLAGASSEQYF
NA | once | TRBJ1-1 | TRBV12-3/TRBV12-4 | TGTGCCAGCAGTTTAACAATGAACACTGAAGCTTTCTTT | CASSLTMNTEAFF
TRBD2 | NA | TRBJ2-3 | TRBV12-5 | TGTGCTAGTGCTGGACGGCGGGGGATGGATACGCAGTATTTT | CASAGRRGMDTQYF
TRBD2 | NA | TRBJ2-7 | TRBV5-4 | TGTGCCAGCAGCTTGGGCCTAGCGGGGGGGCCAGACGAGCAGTACTTC | CASSLGLAGGPDEQYF
TRBD2 | NA | TRBJ2-5 | TRBV11-2 | TGTGCCAGCAGCTTACCCCGACTAGCGGGGGGTCCAAAAGAGACCCAGTACTTC | CASSLPRLAGGPKETQYF
TRBD1 | NA | TRBJ1-5 | TRBV4-1 | TGCGCCAGCAGCCAAGATAACAGGGGAGGTCAGCCCCAGCATTTT | CASSQDNRGGQPQHF
TRBD1 | NA | TRBJ1-1 | TRBV10-3 | TGTGCCACCCGAAACGACAGGGAGAACACTGAAGCTTTCTTT | CATRNDRENTEAFF
NA | NA | TRBJ2-5 | TRBV25-1 | TGTGCCAGCCCCGGTGGTCGGGAAGAGACCCAGTACTTC | CASPGGREETQYF
NA | NA | TRBJ2-3 | TRBV5-6 | TGTGCCAGCAGCTATCGGGCCGACGGGGGTACGCAGTATTTT | CASSYRADGGTQYF
TRBD1 | NA | TRBJ1-6 | TRBV19 | TGTGCCACCGGACAGGCGGCGGGACGGGATTCACCCCTCCACTTT | CATGQAAGRDSPLHF